The 21 T cell receptor beta chains given below trace back to one sample, sequenced in a study of blood T cell repertoires in COVID-19. Generated by immunoSEQ multiplex PCR, the TCRdb table keeps only in-frame clones and is missing some. The sample includes 300,000 or so clones, about 88% seen only once; the top ten take 2.6%. The specimen was PBMCs or T cells enriched from blood (not recorded which). The receptors originated from a man between 60 and 70 years old who had recovered from COVID-19.

This clone was detected a few times. The V call is TRBV3-1 (or the pseudogene TRBV3-2), the J call TRBJ1-5; TRBD1 is a possible D gene (5 bases). Germline V gene sequence: CDR1 LGHDT, CDR2 YNNKEL (reference sequence). The length of the CDR3 is 16 residues. V was clipped by 0 bases and J by 4 bases, with 13 bases between them. CDR3 sequence reads: CASSQEGLLGNQPQHF. For the CDR3, the DNA is TGTGCCAGCAGCCAAGAGGGACTCCTCGGAAATCAGCCCCAGCATTTT.

The CDR3 reads CASSFLTRSGRLHNEQFF. The DNA of the CDR3 is TGTGCCAGCAGCTTTCTTACAAGGAGCGGGAGGCTACACAATGAGCAGTTCTTC. The chain uses TRBV11-2 and TRBJ2-1; 9 positions match TRBD2. Germline values: CDR1 SGHAT, CDR2 FQNNGV. The CDR3 extends over 18 amino acids. V lost 3 bases, J lost 5 bases, and 14 bases stayed unmatched. Full variable domain (outside the CDR3, taken from reference TRBV11-2 and TRBJ2-1): EAGVAQSPRYKIIEKRQSVAFWCNPISGHATLYWYQQILGQGPKLLIQFQNNGVVDDSQLPKDRFSAERLKGVDSTLKIQPAKLEDSAVYLCASSFLTRSGRLHNEQFFGPGTRLTVL.

This clone was observed a single time. V usage is TRBV3-1 (or the pseudogene TRBV3-2) and J usage is TRBJ1-5; TRBD1 agrees at 7 bases. V trimming: 3 bases; J trimming: 6 bases; junction bases outside the gene matches: 5. Germline V gene data show CDR1 as LGHDT and CDR2 as YNNKEL (reference sequence). The CDR3 is made up of 14 amino acids. The CDR3 reads CASSQDRSGQPQHF. Here the CDR3 DNA reads TGTGCCAGCAGCCAGGACAGGTCGGGTCAGCCCCAGCATTTT.

The chain employs TRBV20-1 and TRBJ2-7; TRBD1 aligns across 12 bases. Germline assignment: CDR1 DFQATT and CDR2 SNEGSKA (reference sequence). V lost 3 bases to trimming and J lost 5 bases; unmatched junction nucleotides: 5. CDR3 length: 14 residues. The chain's CDR3 is CSASPGTGGNEQYF. CDR3 nucleotide sequence: TGCAGTGCTAGTCCCGGGACAGGGGGCAACGAGCAGTACTTC.

The J gene is TRBJ2-5, the V gene TRBV14; D gene unclear. The CDR3 spans 14 residues. CDR1 and CDR2 from the germline V gene are SGHDN and FVKESK. With 1 base removed from V and 1 base from J, the gap between germline ends came to 7 bases. The CDR3 here is CASSQVTLQETQYF. The CDR3 DNA sequence: TGTGCCAGCAGCCAAGTGACACTCCAAGAGACCCAGTACTTC.

This chain joins TRBV7-9 and TRBJ1-1, with TRBD1 matching 7 bases. The CDR3 extends over 14 amino acids. Per germline, CDR1 SEHNR and CDR2 FQNEAQ (reference sequence). J gave up 7 bases and V 5 bases, and 10 bases lay outside the gene matches. This CDR3 reads CASSQPGQPFEAFF. DNA for the CDR3: TGTGCCAGCAGCCAACCGGGACAGCCATTTGAAGCTTTCTTT.

This sequence joins TRBV7-2 and TRBJ2-7; 7 nucleotides align to TRBD1. CDR3 length: 14 amino acids. Germline V gene lookup returns CDR1 SGHTA and CDR2 FQGNSA. J was trimmed by 0 bases and V by 5 bases; bases with no gene match: 4. The CDR3 nucleotides read TGTGCCAGCAGCAGGGACAGAAGCTCCTACGAGCAGTACTTC. Amino acid sequence: CASSRDRSSYEQYF.

The chain carries TRBV5-8 and TRBJ2-7; the match to TRBD1 covers 7 bases. V lost 5 bases and J lost 2; bases outside the gene matches: 7. Germline lookup yields CDR1 SGHTS and CDR2 YDEGEE. The CDR3 consists of 14 residues. In DNA, the CDR3 is TGTGCCAGCAGGCCTACAGGGGTTCCCTACGAGCAGTACTTC. It is translated as CASRPTGVPYEQYF.

CDR3 in DNA: TGCGCCAGCAGGGCCGATTCAACTTCACCCCTCCACTTT. Translating gives CASRADSTSPLHF. V usage is TRBV10-1 and J usage is TRBJ1-6; no firm D call. Trimming removed 6 bases from V and 9 bases from J, with 12 bases in between. Germline assignment: CDR1 WNHNN and CDR2 SYGVQD (reference sequence). This CDR3 contains 13 residues.

The rearrangement uses TRBV25-1 and TRBJ1-2; TRBD1 matches at 10 bases. Per the germline V gene, CDR1 is MGHDK and CDR2 is SYGVNS. The CDR3 is made up of 13 amino acids. The V gene end was trimmed by 7 bases and the J gene end by 8 bases; junction bases not matched to a gene: 7. The CDR3 spells CASTPGTGVGYTF. CDR3 nucleotide sequence: TGTGCCAGCACCCCCGGGACAGGGGTCGGCTACACCTTC.

The chain employs TRBV18 and TRBJ2-3, with 12 bases fitting TRBD2. The ends lost 0 bases at V and 5 bases at J; junction bases unmatched: 6. The CDR3 contains 17 residues. CDR1 is KGHSH and CDR2 is LQKENI in the germline V gene. The DNA for the CDR3 is TGTGCCAGCTCACCACCCCTAGCGGGGGGGCCTCTAGATACGCAGTATTTT. Translation: CASSPPLAGGPLDTQYF.

The rearrangement uses TRBV6-2 or TRBV6-3 and TRBJ1-5; D is unresolved. The CDR3 is 17 amino acids. Trimming took 6 bases from V and 3 from J, leaving 21 bases between them. Germline V gene sequence: CDR1 MNHEY, CDR2 SVGEGT. For the CDR3, the DNA is TGTGCCAGCAGCCCCCGAGTAGGCCCGCAGGTCAATCAGCCCCAGCATTTT. Protein: CASSPRVGPQVNQPQHF.

This chain links TRBV24-1 with TRBJ2-3, with 10 bases aligning to TRBD2. V shed 4 bases and J 3 bases; nucleotides not matched to a gene: 12. CDR3 size: 18 residues. CDR1 and CDR2 (germline): KGHDR, SFDVKD. CDR3 loop: CATSDLSGRSTGTDTQYF. The CDR3 coding sequence is TGTGCCACCAGTGACCTTAGCGGGAGGTCGACTGGTACAGATACGCAGTATTTT.

The rearrangement links TRBV3-1 (or the pseudogene TRBV3-2) to TRBJ2-7, with 10 nucleotides matching TRBD2. V shed 4 bases, J shed 2 bases, and the junction held 5 bases outside the gene matches. The CDR3 loop spans 15 amino acids. Germline V gene sequence: CDR1 LGHDT, CDR2 YNNKEL (reference sequence). The CDR3 DNA follows: TGTGCCAGCAGCCCCCAGCGGGAGGGCACCTACGAGCAGTACTTC. This sequence encodes CASSPQREGTYEQYF.

The rearrangement joins TRBV10-3 to TRBJ1-2; 7 bases are shared with TRBD1. CDR1 ENHRY and CDR2 SYGVKD come from the germline V gene. The CDR3 totals 16 residues. V gave up 8 bases and J gave up 0 bases; unmatched junction bases: 12. The CDR3, as DNA: TGTGCCATCCAAGATTTGGACAGGCCTGCTAACTATGGCTACACCTTC. Its translation is CAIQDLDRPANYGYTF.

V usage is TRBV6-6 and J usage is TRBJ1-2; the D is unclear. V lost 6 bases and J lost 3, with 5 bases in between. This CDR3 has 11 amino acids. Germline-derived CDR1 and CDR2 are MNHNY and SVGAGI (reference sequence). CDR3 sequence (DNA): TGTGCCAGCAGAGCCGACTATGGCTACACCTTC. Residues: CASRADYGYTF.

This chain uses TRBV9 with TRBJ2-1; no firm D call. This CDR3 is built from 12 residues. V was trimmed by 1 base and J by 12 bases, leaving 11 bases between them. Germline V gene lookup returns CDR1 SGDLS and CDR2 YYNGEE. The CDR3 loop is CASSVPAPVQFF. CDR3 in DNA: TGTGCCAGCAGCGTACCAGCGCCAGTGCAGTTCTTC.

The chain couples TRBV5-1 to TRBJ2-2, with 7 bases fitting TRBD1. Germline CDR1 reads SGHRS; CDR2 reads YFSETQ. The ends lost 5 bases at V and 8 bases at J; junction bases unmatched: 12. The CDR3 covers 15 residues. CDR3 bases: TGCGCCAGCAGATCCGGGACAGAGTCCTTGGGGGAGCTGTTTTTT. This codes for CASRSGTESLGELFF.

This clone has just one count. The rearrangement joins TRBV2 to TRBJ1-1; D is perhaps TRBD1 (5 bases). The germline V and J ends were trimmed by 7 bases and 5 bases, with 20 bases remaining between them. CDR1 SNHLY and CDR2 FYNNEI come from the germline V gene. The CDR3 has 15 residues. CDR3 nucleotide sequence: TGTGCCAGCATGACGGACGGAGGGGTGAGAACTGAAGCTTTCTTT. Its translation is CASMTDGGVRTEAFF.

The V call is TRBV2, the J call TRBJ2-7, with D perhaps TRBD2 (5 bases). The germline CDR1 and CDR2 sequences are SNHLY and FYNNEI. This CDR3 contains 14 residues. The V end was cut by 6 bases, the J end by 7 bases, with 19 bases between. In nucleotides, the CDR3 is TGTGCCAGCAGAGGTAATGGACCGTCGGGGGAGCAGTACTTC. It encodes CASRGNGPSGEQYF. Using reference TRBV2 and TRBJ2-7 for the parts outside the CDR3, the full variable domain is EPEVTQTPSHQVTQMGQEVILRCVPISNHLYFYWYRQILGQKVEFLVSFYNNEISEKSEIFDDQFSVERPDGSNFTLKIRSTKLEDSAMYFCASRGNGPSGEQYFGPGTRLTVT.

The chain carries TRBV10-3 and TRBJ1-4; 9 nucleotides agree with TRBD1. The CDR3 runs 14 residues. J gave up 10 bases and V 2 bases, and 5 bases lay outside the gene matches. Looked up from germline, CDR1 is ENHRY and CDR2 is SYGVKD. The CDR3 spells CAISETGGGGKLFF. The CDR3 DNA sequence: TGTGCCATCAGTGAGACAGGGGGCGGCGGAAAACTGTTTTTT.